The 28 T cell receptor beta chains in this list originate from one sample, sequenced in a study of T-cell memory formation after mild COVID-19. TCRdb ran MiXCR on the 5' RACE reads and lists one entry per CDR3 protein. The sample consists of around 470,000 distinct CDR3 sequences, 20% of them appearing once. Sequencing was performed on PBMCs or a T cell subset sorted from them (not recorded which). The receptors come from an adult woman who had mild COVID-19 (a few samples of this study predate the infection). Cell type and time point are not known.

The V call is TRBV5-1, the J call TRBJ1-1; 7 bases map to TRBD1. CDR3 length: 16 residues. Germline V CDR1 and CDR2: SGHRS, YFSETQ. Trimming cost V 6 bases and J 0 bases; bases outside gene matches: 11. The DNA for the CDR3 is TGCGCCAGCACCTATCAAGCCGGGACAGTGAACACTGAAGCTTTCTTT. Its protein product is CASTYQAGTVNTEAFF.

The V call is TRBV7-9, the J call TRBJ2-3, with 9 bases matching TRBD1. V shed 5 bases, J shed 4 bases, and the junction held 13 bases outside the gene matches. The CDR3 consists of 17 residues. The germline gives CDR1 SEHNR, CDR2 FQNEAQ (reference sequence). Written as DNA, the CDR3 is TGTGCCAGCAGCCCCCCCGGTGGGACAGGGTCGCCAGATACGCAGTATTTT. Translated: CASSPPGGTGSPDTQYF.

The chain is built from TRBV20-1 and TRBJ2-7; D gene uncertain. Trimming pared 1 base from V and 3 bases from J, leaving 7 bases between. The CDR3 loop spans 12 amino acids. CDR1 is DFQATT, CDR2 SNEGSKA, per germline (reference sequence). CDR3 sequence: CSARVPGYEQYF. The CDR3 bases are TGCAGTGCTAGAGTTCCAGGCTACGAGCAGTACTTC.

This clonotype was seen many times. The rearrangement uses TRBV12-3 or TRBV12-4 and TRBJ1-1; weak D call: TRBD1 (6 bases). The CDR3 is 13 amino acids. V lost 5 bases and J 1 base, leaving 8 bases between the germline ends. The CDR3 DNA reads as TGTGCCAGCAGTAGACAGGAGAACACTGAAGCTTTCTTT. Residues: CASSRQENTEAFF.

The rearrangement uses TRBV11-2 and TRBJ2-7; TRBD1 aligns across 8 bases. Germline CDR1 is SGHAT and CDR2 is FQNNGV. This CDR3 has 15 residues. After removal of 6 bases from V and 0 bases from J, the junction contained 7 bases not matched to a gene. As DNA, the CDR3 is TGTGCCAGCAGTCGGGACAGGCCAAGCTCCTACGAGCAGTACTTC. Translated: CASSRDRPSSYEQYF.

The chain combines TRBV7-2 with TRBJ2-1, with D tentatively TRBD1 or TRBD2 (5 bases each). The ends were cut back, 5 bases at V and 10 bases at J, with 15 bases in the middle. The CDR3 totals 13 residues. Per the germline V gene, CDR1 is SGHTA and CDR2 is FQGNSA. The CDR3 region is CASSTRGAGEQFF. In DNA form, the CDR3 reads TGTGCCAGCAGCACCCGAGGGGCAGGCGAGCAGTTCTTC.

The V and J genes are TRBV7-2 and TRBJ2-5, with 9 nucleotides matching TRBD2. Per the germline V gene, CDR1 is SGHTA and CDR2 is FQGNSA. The CDR3 consists of 16 residues. V lost 3 bases to trimming and J lost 1 base; unmatched junction nucleotides: 6. This CDR3 is CASSFLLAGRQETQYF. The CDR3 DNA follows: TGTGCCAGCAGCTTTTTGCTAGCGGGACGCCAAGAGACCCAGTACTTC.

The J gene is TRBJ1-2, the V gene TRBV29-1, with 9 positions matching TRBD1. The V gene end was trimmed by 7 bases and the J gene end by 4 bases; junction bases not matched to a gene: 7. The germline CDR1 and CDR2 sequences are SQVTM and ANQGSEA. The CDR3 sequence is 13 residues long. DNA for the CDR3: TGCAGCGCTCTGACAGGGGGGACCTATGGCTACACCTTC. It specifies CSALTGGTYGYTF.

V usage is TRBV4-2 and J usage is TRBJ1-3; TRBD1 aligns across 8 bases. V shed 1 base, J shed 2 bases, and the junction held 7 bases outside the gene matches. The CDR3 sequence is 17 residues long. CDR1 and CDR2 (germline): LGHNA, YNFKEQ. The CDR3 region has the DNA TGTGCCAGCAGCCAAGTAGGACAGGGTACGGCTGGAAACACCATATATTTT. It specifies CASSQVGQGTAGNTIYF.

J is TRBJ2-2 and V is TRBV6-5, with 9 bases identical to TRBD2. J gave up 5 bases and V 4 bases, and 5 bases lay outside the gene matches. The CDR3 covers 15 residues. The germline gives CDR1 MNHEY, CDR2 SVGAGI. Written as DNA, the CDR3 is TGTGCCAGCAGTTGGGGACTAGCTTATACCGGGGAGCTGTTTTTT. Residues: CASSWGLAYTGELFF.

This clonotype was seen a few times. The chain combines TRBV15 with TRBJ1-4, with D maybe TRBD1 (6 bases). In germline, CDR1 is LNHNV, CDR2 YYDKDF (reference sequence). V shed 0 bases and J shed 7 bases, with 12 bases lying between them. The CDR3 runs 15 residues. The CDR3 reads CATSRDTGGREKLFF. CDR3 DNA sequence: TGTGCCACCAGCAGAGATACCGGGGGCCGTGAAAAACTGTTTTTT. Using reference TRBV15 and TRBJ1-4 for the parts outside the CDR3, the full variable domain is DAMVIQNPRYQVTQFGKPVTLSCSQTLNHNVMYWYQQKSSQAPKLLFHYYDKDFNNEADTPDNFQSRRPNTSFCFLDIRSPGLGDTAMYLCATSRDTGGREKLFFGSGTQLSVL.

The gene calls are TRBV18 and TRBJ1-2; TRBD1 agrees at 7 bases. This CDR3 has 15 amino acids. Germline-derived CDR1 and CDR2 are KGHSH and LQKENI. The ends lost 1 base at V and 4 bases at J; junction bases unmatched: 6. The CDR3 DNA follows: TGTGCCAGCTCACCACTCCGGGACAGACCCTATGGCTACACCTTC. It translates to CASSPLRDRPYGYTF. Full variable domain (rest looked up from reference TRBV18 and TRBJ1-2): NAGVMQNPRHLVRRRGQEARLRCSPMKGHSHVYWYRQLPEEGLKFMVYLQKENIIDESGMPKERFSAEFPKEGPSILRIQQVVRGDSAAYFCASSPLRDRPYGYTFGSGTRLTVV.

This clonotype came up a few times. V is TRBV7-9 and J is TRBJ2-3, with TRBD2 as a possible D gene (5 bases). Germline V gives CDR1 SEHNR, CDR2 FQNEAQ (reference sequence). Trimming took off 5 bases at V and 10 bases at J, with 13 bases between the two ends. The CDR3 is made up of 12 amino acids. CDR3 sequence reads: CASSTIPGSQYF. The CDR3 region has the DNA TGTGCCAGCAGCACGATACCGGGATCGCAGTATTTT.

The chain uses TRBV20-1 and TRBJ2-1, with D uncertain. Germline V gives CDR1 DFQATT, CDR2 SNEGSKA (reference sequence). CDR3 size: 14 residues. Trimming pared 6 bases from V and 4 bases from J, leaving 16 bases between. The CDR3 is CSAVARSEYNEQFF. For the CDR3, the DNA is TGCAGTGCGGTAGCCAGATCGGAGTACAATGAGCAGTTCTTC.

This clonotype occurred once. This chain links TRBV5-4 with TRBJ1-1, with 9 bases that match TRBD1. V lost 4 bases, J lost 7 bases, and 11 bases stayed unmatched. The CDR3 is 15 residues long. Germline CDR1 is SGHNT and CDR2 is YYREEE (reference sequence). The CDR3 DNA is TGTGCCAGCAGCCCAGATGGGACAGGGCTGGTTGAAGCTTTCTTT. Protein: CASSPDGTGLVEAFF.

This clonotype was found many times. The V call is TRBV7-9, the J call TRBJ2-3; 7 bases map to TRBD1. V dropped 5 bases and J dropped 0; count of bases not matched to a gene: 2. The CDR3 consists of 14 residues. Per germline, CDR1 SEHNR and CDR2 FQNEAQ (reference sequence). CDR3 bases: TGTGCCAGCAGCCGGGACAGTAGCACAGATACGCAGTATTTT. Translated: CASSRDSSTDTQYF.

V usage is TRBV7-3 and J usage is TRBJ2-1, with 13 nucleotides matching TRBD2. Per germline, CDR1 SGHTA and CDR2 FQGTGA. V was pared by 3 bases and J by 9 bases, with 5 bases of the junction left unmatched. There are 15 residues in the CDR3. Here the CDR3 DNA reads TGTGCCAGCAGCTTCGGACTAGCGGGAGCGGGTGAGCAGTTCTTC. It yields the protein CASSFGLAGAGEQFF.

Only a few counts were recorded for this clonotype. The genes are TRBV24-1 and TRBJ2-3; D is ambiguous. In germline, CDR1 is KGHDR, CDR2 SFDVKD. The V gene lost 7 bases and the J gene lost 2 bases, with 18 bases spanning the gap. The CDR3 runs 16 residues. The CDR3 DNA reads as TGTGCCACCAGCCCTGTGGGCAGCGCGAACACAGATACGCAGTATTTT. It translates to CATSPVGSANTDTQYF.

The chain employs TRBV5-1 and TRBJ2-1, with 12 bases lining up with TRBD2. Germline V gene lookup returns CDR1 SGHRS and CDR2 YFSETQ. The CDR3 runs to 15 residues. Unmatched junction bases numbered 8, after V lost 3 bases and J lost 10 bases. For the CDR3, the DNA is TGCGCCAGCAGCTCGACTAGCGGGGGCCCCCAAGAGCAGTTCTTC. This translates into CASSSTSGGPQEQFF.

The chain has TRBV12-3 or TRBV12-4 and TRBJ2-1, with TRBD2 identical over 10 bases. The CDR3 covers 16 residues. V lost 1 base and J lost 7; bases outside the gene matches: 7. CDR3 in DNA: TGTGCCAGCAGTTTAGGGAGCGGGGGGGTACGTAATGAGCAGTTCTTC. Protein sequence: CASSLGSGGVRNEQFF.

This chain links TRBV20-1 with TRBJ1-5; D gene ambiguous. V was shortened by 2 bases and J by 4 bases, with 15 bases between the two germline ends. The germline V gene encodes CDR1 DFQATT and CDR2 SNEGSKA (reference sequence). This CDR3 is built from 15 residues. The DNA for the CDR3 is TGCAGTGCTAGAAAAGGATCCGAAAAAAATCAGCCCCAGCATTTT. It translates to CSARKGSEKNQPQHF.

The chain recombines TRBV3-1 with TRBJ1-1, with D possibly being TRBD1 (5 bases). Trimming removed 1 base from V and 6 bases from J, with 9 bases in between. The CDR3 has 13 amino acids. Germline CDR1 is LGHDT and CDR2 is YNNKEL (reference sequence). In nucleotides, the CDR3 is TGTGCCAGCAGCCAAGTGGGGGGATCTGAAGCTTTCTTT. This encodes CASSQVGGSEAFF. The complete variable domain, with remaining parts taken from reference TRBV3-1 and TRBJ1-1, reads DTAVSQTPKYLVTQMGNDKSIKCEQNLGHDTMYWYKQDSKKFLKIMFSYNNKELIINETVPNRFSPKSPDKAHLNLHINSLELGDSAVYFCASSQVGGSEAFFGQGTRLTVV.

The chain has TRBV12-3 or TRBV12-4 and TRBJ2-5; no firm D call. V lost 7 bases, J lost 7 bases, and 19 bases lay in between. The CDR3 is 14 amino acids. The CDR3 DNA is TGTGCCAGCACCCCCCATGGGGTAGGAGCGACCCAGTACTTC. The encoded protein is CASTPHGVGATQYF.

This clonotype has just a few counts. This chain connects TRBV7-9 to TRBJ1-6, with D hard to call. The germline gives CDR1 SEHNR, CDR2 FQNEAQ (reference sequence). The V gene lost 1 base and the J gene lost 10 bases, with 8 bases spanning the gap. The CDR3 has 13 amino acids. CDR3 bases: TGTGCCAGCAGCTTAGACTTTGGATCACCCCTCCACTTT. Translating gives CASSLDFGSPLHF.

This clonotype was picked up a small number of times. The chain recombines TRBV4-1 with TRBJ1-1; D is possibly TRBD1 (6 bases). The CDR3 is 14 residues long. The germline V gene has CDR1 MGHRA and CDR2 YSYEKL. V was clipped by 6 bases and J by 2 bases, with 13 bases between them. The CDR3 bases are TGCGCCAGCAGGGAGGACAGACTAAACACTGAAGCTTTCTTT. This sequence encodes CASREDRLNTEAFF.

The chain links TRBV19 to TRBJ2-5; possibly TRBD1 for D (6 bases). The CDR3 length is 16 residues. V dropped 3 bases and J dropped 5 bases, with 19 bases sitting between them. From germline, CDR1 is LNHDA and CDR2 SQIVND (reference sequence). Here the CDR3 DNA reads TGTGCCAGTAGTATTGGCTGGGGGCAAGTATCGGAGACCCAGTACTTC. It translates to CASSIGWGQVSETQYF.

The CDR3 nucleotides are TGTGCCAGTAGTTCGCTGGGGGGCAGTGAACGCAATCAGCCCCAGCATTTT. This translates into CASSSLGGSERNQPQHF. The chain recombines TRBV19 with TRBJ1-5; tentatively, D is TRBD1 (6 bases). Germline V lookup: CDR1 LNHDA, CDR2 SQIVND (reference sequence). This CDR3 has 17 residues. Trimming left V 5 bases short and J 2 bases short, with 19 bases between.

This chain joins TRBV9 and TRBJ2-3; 13 positions agree with TRBD2. With V trimmed by 4 bases and J by 15 bases, 14 bases remained unmatched. This CDR3 is built from 15 residues. Germline CDR1 reads SGDLS; CDR2 reads YYNGEE. CDR3 DNA sequence: TGTGCCAGCAGCCCCCGCGGGACTAGCGGGACCTCGGCATATTTT. Residues: CASSPRGTSGTSAYF.